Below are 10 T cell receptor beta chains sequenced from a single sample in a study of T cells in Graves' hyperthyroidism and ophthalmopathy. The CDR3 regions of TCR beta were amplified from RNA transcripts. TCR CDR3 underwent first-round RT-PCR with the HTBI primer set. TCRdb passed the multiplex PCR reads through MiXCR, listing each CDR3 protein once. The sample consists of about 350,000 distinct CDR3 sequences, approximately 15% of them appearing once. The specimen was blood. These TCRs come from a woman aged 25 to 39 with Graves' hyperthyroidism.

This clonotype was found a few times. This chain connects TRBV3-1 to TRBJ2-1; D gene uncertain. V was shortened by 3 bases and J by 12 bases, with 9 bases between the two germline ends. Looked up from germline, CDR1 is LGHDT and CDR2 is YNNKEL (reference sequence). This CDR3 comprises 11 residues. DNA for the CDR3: TGTGCCAGCAGCCAGAGATCGGGGCAGTTCTTC. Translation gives CASSQRSGQFF.

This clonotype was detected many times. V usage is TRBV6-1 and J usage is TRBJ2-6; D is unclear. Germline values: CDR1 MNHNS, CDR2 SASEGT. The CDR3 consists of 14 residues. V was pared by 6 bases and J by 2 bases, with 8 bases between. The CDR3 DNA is TGTGCCAGCAGATCAAGTGCTGGGGCCAACGTCCTGACTTTC. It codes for CASRSSAGANVLTF.

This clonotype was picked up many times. The DNA for the CDR3 is TGTGCCAGCAGTTACTCAGGGGGTACGGAGCCCCAGCATTTT. This encodes CASSYSGGTEPQHF. The chain employs TRBV6-5 and TRBJ1-5; D is perhaps TRBD1 (6 bases). V was clipped by 0 bases and J by 8 bases, with 11 bases between them. Germline CDR1 reads MNHEY; CDR2 reads SVGAGI. This CDR3 is 14 amino acids long.

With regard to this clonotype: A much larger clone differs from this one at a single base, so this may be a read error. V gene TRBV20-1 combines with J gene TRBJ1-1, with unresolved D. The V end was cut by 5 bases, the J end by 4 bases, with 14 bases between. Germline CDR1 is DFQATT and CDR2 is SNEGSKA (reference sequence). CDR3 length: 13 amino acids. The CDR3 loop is CSAGPAGSTEAFF. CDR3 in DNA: TGCAGTGCTGGGCCGGCAGGCTCCACTGAAGCTTTCTTT.

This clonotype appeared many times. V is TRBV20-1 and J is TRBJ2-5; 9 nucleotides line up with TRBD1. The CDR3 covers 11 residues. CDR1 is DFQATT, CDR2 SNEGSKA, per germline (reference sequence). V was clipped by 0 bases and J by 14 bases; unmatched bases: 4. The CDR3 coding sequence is TGCAGTGCTAGAGATCTGGGACAGGGCTACTTC. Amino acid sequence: CSARDLGQGYF.

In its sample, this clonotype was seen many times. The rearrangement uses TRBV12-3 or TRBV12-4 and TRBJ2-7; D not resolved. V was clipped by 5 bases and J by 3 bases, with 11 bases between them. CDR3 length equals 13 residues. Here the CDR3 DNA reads TGTGCCAGCAGTACGGCCGGGCACTACGAGCAGTACTTC. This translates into CASSTAGHYEQYF.

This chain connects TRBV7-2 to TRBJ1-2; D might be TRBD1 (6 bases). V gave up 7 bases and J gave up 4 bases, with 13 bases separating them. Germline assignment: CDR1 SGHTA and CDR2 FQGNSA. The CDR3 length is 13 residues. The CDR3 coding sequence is TGTGCCAGCACCGACGGGACACCCTATGGCTACACCTTC. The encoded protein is CASTDGTPYGYTF.

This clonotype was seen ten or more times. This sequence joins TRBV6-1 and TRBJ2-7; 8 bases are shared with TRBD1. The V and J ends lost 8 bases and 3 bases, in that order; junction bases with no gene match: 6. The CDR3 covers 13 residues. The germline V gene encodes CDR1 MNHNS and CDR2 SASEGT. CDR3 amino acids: CASGSGQGYEQYF. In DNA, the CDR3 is TGTGCCAGCGGGAGCGGACAGGGCTACGAGCAGTACTTC.

The CDR3 here is CATSDPTDTDTQYF. DNA of the CDR3: TGTGCCACCAGTGACCCGACGGACACAGATACGCAGTATTTT. V usage is TRBV24-1 and J usage is TRBJ2-3; D is unresolved. Germline V CDR1 and CDR2: KGHDR, SFDVKD. Trimming took 4 bases from V and 2 from J, leaving 9 bases between them. The CDR3 spans 14 residues.

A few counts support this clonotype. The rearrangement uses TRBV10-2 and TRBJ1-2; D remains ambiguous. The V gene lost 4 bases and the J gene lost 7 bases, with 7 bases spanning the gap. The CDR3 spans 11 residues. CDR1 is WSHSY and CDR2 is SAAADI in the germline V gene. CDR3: CASSAFSGYTF. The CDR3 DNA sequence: TGCGCCAGCAGTGCCTTCAGTGGCTACACCTTC.